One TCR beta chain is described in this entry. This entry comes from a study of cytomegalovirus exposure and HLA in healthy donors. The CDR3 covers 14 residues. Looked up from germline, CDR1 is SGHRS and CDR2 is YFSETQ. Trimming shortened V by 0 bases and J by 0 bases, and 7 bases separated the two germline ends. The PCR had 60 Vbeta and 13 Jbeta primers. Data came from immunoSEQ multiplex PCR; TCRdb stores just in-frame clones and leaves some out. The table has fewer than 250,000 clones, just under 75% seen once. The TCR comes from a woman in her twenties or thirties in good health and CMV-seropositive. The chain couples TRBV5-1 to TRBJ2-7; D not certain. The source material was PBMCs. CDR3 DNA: TGCGCCAGCAGCTTGGATTCAGACTCCTACGAGCAGTACTTC. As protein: CASSLDSDSYEQYF.